This TCR beta chain is from a study of lung T cells in sarcoidosis with Löfgren's syndrome. Looking at the study overall: Löfgren's syndrome patients were the main repertoire analysis focus. Study results and limitations: Sarcoidosis antigen recognition was only suggested, antigen unidentified. TRBV2 was the preferred pairing partner of TRAV12-1, with similar CDR3s.

The germline gives CDR1 MNHNS, CDR2 SASEGT. The CDR3 spans 13 residues. MiXCR was run by TCRdb on the reads, yielding one entry per CDR3 protein. The sample includes approximately 19,000 distinct CDR3 sequences, 20% to 25% of them seen just once. This clonotype was counted a few times. What it binds is not known. A much larger clone is a single base away; this may be a read error. This clonotype was obtained from a human donor with sarcoidosis (Löfgren's syndrome or another form), or a control subject (not recorded which). The V and J genes are TRBV6-1 and TRBJ2-7, with D hard to call. Specimen: CD4+ T cells from PBMCs. The CDR3 DNA reads TGTGTCAGCAGAGCGACCCGGGTAGGCGAGCAGTACTTC. This gives the protein CVSRATRVGEQYF.